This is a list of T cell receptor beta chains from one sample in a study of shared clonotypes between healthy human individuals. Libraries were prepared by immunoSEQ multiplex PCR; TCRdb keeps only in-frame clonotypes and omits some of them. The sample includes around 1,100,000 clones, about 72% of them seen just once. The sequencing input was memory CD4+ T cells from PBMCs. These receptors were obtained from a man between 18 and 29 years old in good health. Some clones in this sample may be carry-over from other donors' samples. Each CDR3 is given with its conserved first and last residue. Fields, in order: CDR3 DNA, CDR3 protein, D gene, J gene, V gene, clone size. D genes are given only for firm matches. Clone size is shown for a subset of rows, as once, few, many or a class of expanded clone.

CDR3nt: TGTGCCAGCAGCCTTGACTTCCGGGGCCAGGGTACGCAGTATTTT; CDR3aa: CASSLDFRGQGTQYF; d_gene: .; j_gene: TRBJ2-3; v_gene: TRBV28; abundance: .
CDR3nt: TGTGCCAGCAGTGGCCCTCCCGCCCCCTCTGGGGCCAACGTCCTGACTTTC; CDR3aa: CASSGPPAPSGANVLTF; d_gene: .; j_gene: TRBJ2-6; v_gene: TRBV28; abundance: .
CDR3nt: TGCGCCAGCAGCACCGGACGGACCACAGATACGCAGTATTTT; CDR3aa: CASSTGRTTDTQYF; d_gene: .; j_gene: TRBJ2-3; v_gene: TRBV5-1; abundance: .
CDR3nt: TGTGCCAGCAGCTTGGACAGGGGGAACACTGAAGCTTTCTTT; CDR3aa: CASSLDRGNTEAFF; d_gene: TRBD1; j_gene: TRBJ1-1; v_gene: TRBV5-6; abundance: many
CDR3nt: TGTGCCAGCAGCCTCGAACTAGCGGGAGTCGACGAGCAGTACTTC; CDR3aa: CASSLELAGVDEQYF; d_gene: TRBD2; j_gene: TRBJ2-7; v_gene: TRBV9; abundance: few
CDR3nt: TGCGCCAGCAGCTTAAGTTCCCTTACAGGGGGGAACACCATATATTTT; CDR3aa: CASSLSSLTGGNTIYF; d_gene: TRBD1; j_gene: TRBJ1-3; v_gene: TRBV5-1; abundance: .
CDR3nt: TGTGCCAGCAGTAAAACGACTGAACCCTCCGGGGAGCTGTTTTTT; CDR3aa: CASSKTTEPSGELFF; d_gene: .; j_gene: TRBJ2-2; v_gene: TRBV6-5; abundance: .
CDR3nt: TGTGCCAGCAGTAAAACCGGGATTTTGGACTTC; CDR3aa: CASSKTGILDF; d_gene: .; j_gene: TRBJ2-4; v_gene: TRBV2; abundance: .
CDR3nt: TGTGCCAGCAGCCGAGAAAAGACAGGGTATGGCTACACCTTC; CDR3aa: CASSREKTGYGYTF; d_gene: TRBD1; j_gene: TRBJ1-2; v_gene: TRBV5-6; abundance: .
CDR3nt: TGTGCCAGTAGTGGACCCTTGGGGGCCAACGTCCTGACTTTC; CDR3aa: CASSGPLGANVLTF; d_gene: .; j_gene: TRBJ2-6; v_gene: TRBV19; abundance: .
CDR3nt: TGCAGCGTTGAAGACTCTAGCGGCTCGAACACCGGGGAGCTGTTTTTT; CDR3aa: CSVEDSSGSNTGELFF; d_gene: TRBD2; j_gene: TRBJ2-2; v_gene: TRBV29-1; abundance: .
CDR3nt: TGCGCCAGCAGCCTCGGGGGGGTTGCCGCGGGGAAGCCTGAAGCTTTCTTT; CDR3aa: CASSLGGVAAGKPEAFF; d_gene: .; j_gene: TRBJ1-1; v_gene: TRBV5-1; abundance: .
CDR3nt: TGTGCCAGTATGGGCCCTTTGGGACTAGCGGGAGTAGGGACCTACGAGCAGTACTTC; CDR3aa: CASMGPLGLAGVGTYEQYF; d_gene: TRBD2; j_gene: TRBJ2-7; v_gene: TRBV2; abundance: once
CDR3nt: TGTGCCAGCAGCTTGGTCAGAAAGAACACTGAAGCTTTCTTT; CDR3aa: CASSLVRKNTEAFF; d_gene: .; j_gene: TRBJ1-1; v_gene: TRBV11-2; abundance: .
CDR3nt: TGTGCCAGCAGCTTAGGAACGGGAGGGCCGTGGGATACGCAGTATTTT; CDR3aa: CASSLGTGGPWDTQYF; d_gene: TRBD2; j_gene: TRBJ2-3; v_gene: TRBV11-3; abundance: .
CDR3nt: TGCGCCAGCAGTGTAACCCCCCTTAAAGGCGAGCAGTACTTC; CDR3aa: CASSVTPLKGEQYF; d_gene: .; j_gene: TRBJ2-7; v_gene: TRBV10-1; abundance: .
CDR3nt: TGTGCCAGCAGCTTAGGGGTCCACGAGCAGTACTTC; CDR3aa: CASSLGVHEQYF; d_gene: .; j_gene: TRBJ2-7; v_gene: TRBV11-2; abundance: .
CDR3nt: TGTGCAGCGGGATTCAGGCCCCCCCAAGGAGGCTACACCTTC; CDR3aa: CAAGFRPPQGGYTF; d_gene: .; j_gene: TRBJ1-2; v_gene: TRBV28; abundance: .
CDR3nt: TGTGCCAGCGGAGAGACAGTCTTTTATGGCTACACCTTC; CDR3aa: CASGETVFYGYTF; d_gene: .; j_gene: TRBJ1-2; v_gene: TRBV28; abundance: .
CDR3nt: TGTGCCAGCTCACCAGCCCGAAACTTAAACACTGAAGCTTTCTTT; CDR3aa: CASSPARNLNTEAFF; d_gene: .; j_gene: TRBJ1-1; v_gene: TRBV18; abundance: few
CDR3nt: TGCGCCAGCAGCAAGCCAGGGTCCCTAGGCAATGAGCAGTTCTTC; CDR3aa: CASSKPGSLGNEQFF; d_gene: .; j_gene: TRBJ2-1; v_gene: TRBV4-1; abundance: few
CDR3nt: TGTGCCACCACTCCGTCAGGGGAAAAACTGTTTTTT; CDR3aa: CATTPSGEKLFF; d_gene: .; j_gene: TRBJ1-4; v_gene: TRBV15; abundance: .
CDR3nt: TGCGCCAGCAGCTTCGAGCGGACCACAGATACGCAGTATTTT; CDR3aa: CASSFERTTDTQYF; d_gene: .; j_gene: TRBJ2-3; v_gene: TRBV5-1; abundance: .
CDR3nt: TGTGCCACCGCAGGACAGCCTAATCAGCCCCAGCATTTT; CDR3aa: CATAGQPNQPQHF; d_gene: .; j_gene: TRBJ1-5; v_gene: TRBV6-5; abundance: .
CDR3nt: TGTGCCAGAGTACAGGGGCGAAACACTGAAGCTTTCTTT; CDR3aa: CARVQGRNTEAFF; d_gene: TRBD1; j_gene: TRBJ1-1; v_gene: TRBV2; abundance: .
CDR3nt: TGTGCCAGCAGTGGGGGACTAGCGGAATCCTACGAGCAGTACTTC; CDR3aa: CASSGGLAESYEQYF; d_gene: TRBD2; j_gene: TRBJ2-7; v_gene: TRBV2; abundance: .
CDR3nt: TGTGCCAGCAGTTCACACCCCAGGGGGCCTAATGAAAAACTGTTTTTT; CDR3aa: CASSSHPRGPNEKLFF; d_gene: TRBD1; j_gene: TRBJ1-4; v_gene: TRBV6-5; abundance: .
CDR3nt: TGTGCCAGCAGTCCACCATACAGGGGATGGGACGAGCAGTACTTC; CDR3aa: CASSPPYRGWDEQYF; d_gene: TRBD1; j_gene: TRBJ2-7; v_gene: TRBV27; abundance: .
CDR3nt: TGTGCCAGCAGCCCCGGGACAGGTTCCGATACGCAGTATTTT; CDR3aa: CASSPGTGSDTQYF; d_gene: TRBD1; j_gene: TRBJ2-3; v_gene: TRBV7-3; abundance: few
CDR3nt: TGCGCCAGCAGCCAAGATCAGTCCGGGGGAGCTAACTATGGCTACACCTTC; CDR3aa: CASSQDQSGGANYGYTF; d_gene: .; j_gene: TRBJ1-2; v_gene: TRBV4-1; abundance: .
CDR3nt: TGTGCCAGCAGTGATCCCGGGCGGGGAGGCAACGTCCTGACTTTC; CDR3aa: CASSDPGRGGNVLTF; d_gene: .; j_gene: TRBJ2-6; v_gene: TRBV25-1; abundance: .
CDR3nt: TGTGCCAGCAGTTCCGGGACTCATGGGGACTATGGCTACACCTTC; CDR3aa: CASSSGTHGDYGYTF; d_gene: .; j_gene: TRBJ1-2; v_gene: TRBV5-4; abundance: many
CDR3nt: TGTGCCAGCAGTGGATCCGGAGGGGCCACCTACAATGAGCAGTTCTTC; CDR3aa: CASSGSGGATYNEQFF; d_gene: .; j_gene: TRBJ2-1; v_gene: TRBV2; abundance: .
CDR3nt: TGCGCCAGCAGTGAGTCGAGGACGACAGGGGGTGAGACCCAGTACTTC; CDR3aa: CASSESRTTGGETQYF; d_gene: TRBD1; j_gene: TRBJ2-5; v_gene: TRBV10-1; abundance: .
CDR3nt: TGCAGCCCCATGGACAGGGAAGAAGCTTTCTTT; CDR3aa: CSPMDREEAFF; d_gene: TRBD1; j_gene: TRBJ1-1; v_gene: TRBV20-1; abundance: .
CDR3nt: TGTGCCATCCTCGGACAGGTGCGGACTGAAGCTTTCTTT; CDR3aa: CAILGQVRTEAFF; d_gene: TRBD1; j_gene: TRBJ1-1; v_gene: TRBV28; abundance: .
CDR3nt: TGCAGCGCTGGGGACGGAGGCTATGGCTACACCTTC; CDR3aa: CSAGDGGYGYTF; d_gene: .; j_gene: TRBJ1-2; v_gene: TRBV29-1; abundance: many
CDR3nt: TGTGCCAGCAGCTTTAGGATGCGCAGCGAATTTGCTGATACGCAGTATTTT; CDR3aa: CASSFRMRSEFADTQYF; d_gene: .; j_gene: TRBJ2-3; v_gene: TRBV7-2; abundance: .
CDR3nt: TGTGCCAGCACTATTAATCGGGACTTGTACTACGAGCAGTACTTC; CDR3aa: CASTINRDLYYEQYF; d_gene: .; j_gene: TRBJ2-7; v_gene: TRBV6-4; abundance: .
CDR3nt: TGTGCCAGTAGTATAGTAACCGGGAGCCACGAGCAGTACTTC; CDR3aa: CASSIVTGSHEQYF; d_gene: .; j_gene: TRBJ2-7; v_gene: TRBV19; abundance: .
CDR3nt: TGTGCCAGCAGTGACCGGTGGAGTGATGGCTACACCTTC; CDR3aa: CASSDRWSDGYTF; d_gene: .; j_gene: TRBJ1-2; v_gene: TRBV6-4; abundance: .